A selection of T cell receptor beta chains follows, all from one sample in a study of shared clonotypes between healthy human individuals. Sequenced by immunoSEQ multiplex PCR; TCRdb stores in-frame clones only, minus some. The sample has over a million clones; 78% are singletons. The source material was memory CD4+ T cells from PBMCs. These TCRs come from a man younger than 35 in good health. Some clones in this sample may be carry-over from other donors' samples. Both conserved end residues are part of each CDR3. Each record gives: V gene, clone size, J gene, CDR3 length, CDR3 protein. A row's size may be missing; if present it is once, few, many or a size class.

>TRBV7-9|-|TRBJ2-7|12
CASSWGTAEQYF
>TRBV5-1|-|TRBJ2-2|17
CASSLRFPGGNTGELFF
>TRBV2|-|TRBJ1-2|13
CASSPGSWEGYTF
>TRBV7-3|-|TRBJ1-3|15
CASSLGQPSGNTIYF
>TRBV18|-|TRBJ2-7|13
CASSPGLAYEQYF
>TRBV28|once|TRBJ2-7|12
CASSSPPSEQYF
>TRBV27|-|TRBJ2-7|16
CASSSLGQGNSYEQYF
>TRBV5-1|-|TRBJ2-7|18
CASSLVKEASGTDYEQYF
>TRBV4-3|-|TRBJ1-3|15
CASSQFRVPGNTIYF
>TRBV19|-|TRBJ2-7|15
CASSETDSLSYEQYF
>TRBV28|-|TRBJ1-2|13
CASRRGPAYGYTF
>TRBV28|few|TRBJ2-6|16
CASSLGWGSGANVLTF
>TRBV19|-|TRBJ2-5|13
CASSRRLRETQYF
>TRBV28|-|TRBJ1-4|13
CASLDRGFEKLFF
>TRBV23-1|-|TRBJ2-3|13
CASSQAPRDTQYF
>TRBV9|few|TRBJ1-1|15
CASSSGTGSATEAFF
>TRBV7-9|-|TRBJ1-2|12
CASSPGGYGYTF
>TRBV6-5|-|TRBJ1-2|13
CASSYQVPGGYTF
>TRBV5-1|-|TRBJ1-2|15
CASRVDRERDYGYTF
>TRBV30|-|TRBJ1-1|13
CARSVLVNTEAFF
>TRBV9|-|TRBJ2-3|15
CASSGSGSPPDTQYF
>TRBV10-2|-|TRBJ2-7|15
CASSGPGQGRYEQYF
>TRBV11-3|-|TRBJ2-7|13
CASSLQGGYEQYF
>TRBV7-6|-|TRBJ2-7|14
CASSSRDSGYEQYF
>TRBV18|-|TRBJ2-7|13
CASSQTDGYEQYF
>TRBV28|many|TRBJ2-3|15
CASSFWPRGSDTQYF
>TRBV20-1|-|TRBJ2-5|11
CSAQVRGALYF
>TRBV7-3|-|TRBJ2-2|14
CASSPNSGAGELFF
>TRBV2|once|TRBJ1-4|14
CASSLVATNEKLFF
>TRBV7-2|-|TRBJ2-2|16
CASSLLTGALAGELFF
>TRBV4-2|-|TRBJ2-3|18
CASSQDRAGQGRADTQYF
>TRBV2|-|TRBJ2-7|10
CASRFYEQYF